These T cell receptor beta chains were read from a single sample in a study of T-cell reconstitution after alpha-beta-depleted transplantation in children. TCRdb re-derived calls from the PCR reads in MiXCR, one entry per CDR3 protein. Among fewer than 550,000 distinct CDR3 sequences, 15% to 20% were seen once, and the ten largest hold under 30%. Source: PBMCs, mostly from graft donor cells, taken 360 days after TCRalphabeta/CD19-depleted stem cell transplant. The source is a boy younger than two who had a stem cell transplant for Wiskott-Aldrich syndrome, so the T cells may come from the graft donor. Both conserved end residues are part of each CDR3. Fields, in order: clone size, D gene, V gene, J gene, CDR3 protein, CDR3 DNA. A D gene is named only where the DNA matches it firmly. Size is omitted from some rows. Given values are once, few, many or a class for expanded clones.

clone_size: few; d_call: TRBD2; v_call: TRBV12-3/TRBV12-4; j_call: TRBJ2-1; cdr3_aa: CASRIPLGLAVHEQFF; cdr3_nt: TGTGCCAGCAGGATCCCCCTGGGACTAGCAGTGCATGAGCAGTTCTTC
clone_size: few; d_call: .; v_call: TRBV12-3/TRBV12-4; j_call: TRBJ2-5; cdr3_aa: CASSLVWGGETQYF; cdr3_nt: TGTGCCAGCAGTTTAGTTTGGGGCGGAGAGACCCAGTACTTC
clone_size: .; d_call: .; v_call: TRBV20-1; j_call: TRBJ2-1; cdr3_aa: CSALVLWDYNEQFF; cdr3_nt: TGCAGTGCTCTAGTACTTTGGGACTACAATGAGCAGTTCTTC
clone_size: few; d_call: .; v_call: TRBV20-1; j_call: TRBJ1-4; cdr3_aa: CSARDRRGSNEKLFF; cdr3_nt: TGCAGTGCTAGAGATCGGCGGGGAAGTAATGAAAAACTGTTTTTT
clone_size: few; d_call: .; v_call: TRBV11-2; j_call: TRBJ2-3; cdr3_aa: CASSLVLKPSTDTQYF; cdr3_nt: TGTGCCAGCAGCTTAGTGCTGAAACCAAGCACAGATACGCAGTATTTT
clone_size: few; d_call: .; v_call: TRBV7-2; j_call: TRBJ2-1; cdr3_aa: CASRTTGKVNEQFF; cdr3_nt: TGTGCCAGCAGAACTACAGGGAAGGTCAATGAGCAGTTCTTC
clone_size: .; d_call: TRBD1; v_call: TRBV5-1; j_call: TRBJ2-1; cdr3_aa: CASSPRGQGVYNEQFF; cdr3_nt: TGCGCCAGCAGCCCAAGGGGACAGGGAGTCTACAATGAGCAGTTCTTC
clone_size: many; d_call: TRBD2; v_call: TRBV5-1; j_call: TRBJ2-7; cdr3_aa: CASSLDSGVYEQYF; cdr3_nt: TGCGCCAGCAGCTTGGATAGCGGGGTCTACGAGCAGTACTTC
clone_size: few; d_call: .; v_call: TRBV28; j_call: TRBJ2-7; cdr3_aa: CASSLEQWTYEQYF; cdr3_nt: TGTGCCAGCAGTTTAGAGCAGTGGACCTACGAGCAGTACTTC
clone_size: .; d_call: .; v_call: TRBV20-1; j_call: TRBJ1-1; cdr3_aa: CSLQGPNTEAFF; cdr3_nt: TGCAGCCTACAGGGACCAAACACTGAAGCTTTCTTT
clone_size: .; d_call: .; v_call: TRBV7-9; j_call: TRBJ2-7; cdr3_aa: CASSLVGFPYEQYF; cdr3_nt: TGTGCCAGCAGCTTAGTAGGGTTCCCCTACGAGCAGTACTTC
clone_size: few; d_call: .; v_call: TRBV11-2; j_call: TRBJ1-1; cdr3_aa: CASSRGAGALNTEAFF; cdr3_nt: TGTGCCAGCAGTAGGGGGGCAGGGGCACTGAACACTGAAGCTTTCTTT
clone_size: few; d_call: .; v_call: TRBV2; j_call: TRBJ2-1; cdr3_aa: CASGGRGINEQFF; cdr3_nt: TGTGCCAGCGGGGGTAGGGGGATCAATGAGCAGTTCTTC
clone_size: few; d_call: .; v_call: TRBV24-1; j_call: TRBJ1-5; cdr3_aa: CATSDLPRKHF; cdr3_nt: TGTGCCACCAGTGATTTGCCTCGTAAGCATTTT
clone_size: .; d_call: .; v_call: TRBV11-2; j_call: TRBJ2-1; cdr3_aa: CASSLVLRGRCQFF; cdr3_nt: TGTGCCAGCAGCTTAGTCCTACGGGGGAGGTGTCAGTTCTTC
clone_size: .; d_call: TRBD2; v_call: TRBV25-1; j_call: TRBJ2-1; cdr3_aa: CASGPIAGGHYNEQFF; cdr3_nt: TGTGCCAGCGGGCCAATAGCGGGAGGGCACTACAATGAGCAGTTCTTC
clone_size: few; d_call: .; v_call: TRBV5-1; j_call: TRBJ2-2; cdr3_aa: CASSLDRNTGELFF; cdr3_nt: TGCGCCAGCAGCTTAGACAGGAACACCGGGGAGCTGTTTTTT
clone_size: few; d_call: .; v_call: TRBV29-1; j_call: TRBJ2-7; cdr3_aa: CSASGGEYEQYF; cdr3_nt: TGCAGCGCCTCCGGAGGGGAGTACGAGCAGTACTTC
clone_size: many; d_call: .; v_call: TRBV3-1; j_call: TRBJ2-5; cdr3_aa: CASSQRRETQYF; cdr3_nt: TGTGCCAGCAGCCAACGTCGGGAGACCCAGTACTTC
clone_size: .; d_call: TRBD1; v_call: TRBV28; j_call: TRBJ2-5; cdr3_aa: CASSGQGVSTPVTQYF; cdr3_nt: TGTGCCAGCTCGGGACAGGGGGTGTCTACCCCCGTGACCCAGTACTTC
clone_size: .; d_call: .; v_call: TRBV11-1; j_call: TRBJ1-1; cdr3_aa: CASSLASAAENTEAFF; cdr3_nt: TGTGCCAGCAGCTTAGCTTCGGCGGCGGAGAACACTGAAGCTTTCTTT
clone_size: few; d_call: .; v_call: TRBV12-3/TRBV12-4; j_call: TRBJ2-5; cdr3_aa: CASRRRWPQETQYF; cdr3_nt: TGTGCCAGCAGAAGACGGTGGCCCCAGGAGACCCAGTACTTC
clone_size: few; d_call: .; v_call: TRBV20-1; j_call: TRBJ2-3; cdr3_aa: CSARFGTGGTDTQYF; cdr3_nt: TGCAGTGCTAGATTCGGGACCGGAGGCACAGATACGCAGTATTTT
clone_size: .; d_call: TRBD2; v_call: TRBV28; j_call: TRBJ2-7; cdr3_aa: CASSSRTRLAEYYEQYF; cdr3_nt: TGTGCCAGCAGTTCTAGAACACGACTAGCGGAGTACTACGAGCAGTACTTC
clone_size: few; d_call: TRBD1; v_call: TRBV11-2; j_call: TRBJ2-5; cdr3_aa: CASSLVGQGAQETQYF; cdr3_nt: TGTGCCAGCAGCTTAGTGGGACAGGGGGCTCAAGAGACCCAGTACTTC
clone_size: .; d_call: TRBD1; v_call: TRBV12-3/TRBV12-4; j_call: TRBJ1-2; cdr3_aa: CASNHRGANYGYTF; cdr3_nt: TGTGCCAGCAACCACAGGGGGGCCAACTATGGCTACACCTTC
clone_size: few; d_call: .; v_call: TRBV3-1; j_call: TRBJ1-1; cdr3_aa: CASSHVWMNTEAFF; cdr3_nt: TGTGCCAGCAGCCATGTTTGGATGAACACTGAAGCTTTCTTT